A selection of T cell receptor beta chains follows, all from one sample in a study of CD8+ T cells in alopecia areata. Repertoires were generated with immunoSEQ multiplex PCR, while TCRdb's copy carries only in-frame clones and drops some. Of around 200,000 clones listed, 60% to 70% are singletons. Specimen: CD4+ T cells sorted from blood, collected at week 4, from a patient treated with tofacitinib. These receptors were taken from a human donor with alopecia areata. The CDR3 runs from the conserved cysteine through the conserved F or W. The D gene is left open where the match is weak. Clone size is not always given. Where it is, it says once, few, many or a class for expanded clones.

J	size	V	D	DNA	CDR3
TRBJ2-3	.	TRBV29-1	TRBD1	TGCAGCGCCGGACAGGGGCTCGCCGATACGCAGTATTTT	CSAGQGLADTQYF
TRBJ2-5	.	TRBV29-1	TRBD1	TGCAGCGCGACAGGGGGCGCGGAGACCCAGTACTTC	CSATGGAETQYF
TRBJ2-7	.	TRBV4-3	TRBD2	TGCGCCAGCAGCCAAGATGTCGGGACTAGCGGGAGATTCAAGCAGTACTTC	CASSQDVGTSGRFKQYF
TRBJ2-7	few	TRBV30	TRBD2	TGTGCCTGGAGTGTACTCCTAGCGGACTACGAGCAGTACTTC	CAWSVLLADYEQYF
TRBJ2-7	.	TRBV14	.	TGTGCCAGCAGCCAAGATACAAGGGGTATGGACGAGCAGTACTTC	CASSQDTRGMDEQYF
TRBJ1-5	.	TRBV7-8	.	TGTGCCAGCAGCTTAAGCCAGAACAGCAATCAGCCCCAGCATTTT	CASSLSQNSNQPQHF
TRBJ2-7	.	TRBV11-2	TRBD2	TGTGCCAGCAGCCCCCTGGGGCGGGAGGGCTACGAGCAGTACTTC	CASSPLGREGYEQYF
TRBJ2-5	.	TRBV5-1	.	TGCGCCAGCAGCTTGGATGACAGCTTGGGAGAGACCCAGTACTTC	CASSLDDSLGETQYF
TRBJ1-1	.	TRBV7-8	.	TGTGCCAGCAGCCCGAGGACAGAAGCTTTCTTT	CASSPRTEAFF
TRBJ2-2	.	TRBV7-3	.	TGTGCCAGCAGCTTAACGCCCGGGGAGCTGTTTTTT	CASSLTPGELFF
TRBJ2-7	few	TRBV5-1	TRBD1	TGCGCCAGCAGCTTGGGAGGGACAGAAGAGCAGTACTTC	CASSLGGTEEQYF
TRBJ2-3	.	TRBV7-3	.	TGTGCCAGCAGCTCCCAAACTAGAGATACGCAGTATTTT	CASSSQTRDTQYF
TRBJ1-1	.	TRBV15	TRBD1	TGTGCCACCAGCAGACGCACAGGGGCCACTGAAGCTTTCTTT	CATSRRTGATEAFF
TRBJ2-1	.	TRBV11-2	.	TGTGCCAGCAGCCGTCTAGGGGAGCAGTTCTTC	CASSRLGEQFF
TRBJ2-6	few	TRBV29-1	.	TGCAGCGTTGCCGTCTCTGGGGCCAACGTCCTGACTTTC	CSVAVSGANVLTF
TRBJ2-7	.	TRBV4-2	TRBD2	TGTGCCAGCAGCCCGGGGGGGGTCTACGAGCAGTACTTC	CASSPGGVYEQYF
TRBJ2-1	.	TRBV20-1	TRBD2	TGCAGTGCTAGGCCCCGGGACTATATGTTCTTC	CSARPRDYMFF
TRBJ2-5	.	TRBV6-1	.	TGTGCCAGCACTAGGGGAGAGACCCAGTACTTC	CASTRGETQYF
TRBJ2-7	few	TRBV7-6	.	TGTGCCAGCAGCTATCGGACTGTTGGTACCTACGAGCAGTACTTC	CASSYRTVGTYEQYF
TRBJ2-4	.	TRBV30	.	TGTGCCTGGAAAGCAGGCAAGGGGTACATTCAGTACTTC	CAWKAGKGYIQYF
TRBJ1-2	.	TRBV27	TRBD1	TGTGCCAGCAGTAAAGACAGGGACTATGGCTACACCTTC	CASSKDRDYGYTF
TRBJ2-3	.	TRBV5-1	.	TGCGCCAGCAGCTTCCACTTGAGCAAAGGACAGGGAGGGACGCAGTATTTT	CASSFHLSKGQGGTQYF
TRBJ2-7	.	TRBV4-2	TRBD2	TGTGCCAGCAGCGGGGGGGAGGGCCCCTACGAGCAGTACTTC	CASSGGEGPYEQYF
TRBJ2-7	few	TRBV2	.	TGTGCCAGCAGTGAAGCAACCGGGCCCCGAGGGCAGTACTTC	CASSEATGPRGQYF
TRBJ2-1	once	TRBV4-2	TRBD2	TGTGCCAGCAGCCAGAGCGACACGGGAGGGCCCTATGAGCAGTTCTTC	CASSQSDTGGPYEQFF
TRBJ2-5	.	TRBV10-3	.	TGTGCCATCAACAGCCGATTCCAAGAGACCCAGTACTTC	CAINSRFQETQYF
TRBJ1-1	few	TRBV4-2	.	TGTGCCAGCAGCCAAGATCCCACTGAAGCTTTCTTT	CASSQDPTEAFF
TRBJ2-1	once	TRBV12-5	TRBD2	TGTGCTAGTGGTCCCGGGACTAGCGGGATCCTCTCCTACAATGAGCAGTTCTTC	CASGPGTSGILSYNEQFF
TRBJ2-5	.	TRBV6-1	.	TGTGCCAGCAGTGAACTTTCCGACAGTCAAGAGACCCAGTACTTC	CASSELSDSQETQYF
TRBJ2-5	.	TRBV7-2	.	TGTGCCAGCAGCTTAGGGCCAGCCAGAAGCCAAGAGACCCAGTACTTC	CASSLGPARSQETQYF
TRBJ2-7	few	TRBV11-2	.	TGTGCCAGCAGCTTAGCGGCGGTCTCCTACGAGCAGTACTTC	CASSLAAVSYEQYF
TRBJ1-5	few	TRBV4-1	.	TGCGCCAGCAGCCCCGGGGGAGGGAGAAATCAGCCCCAGCATTTT	CASSPGGGRNQPQHF
TRBJ2-2	few	TRBV9	.	TGTGCCAGCAGCGTATATTGGGGCCCCGGGGAGCTGTTTTTT	CASSVYWGPGELFF